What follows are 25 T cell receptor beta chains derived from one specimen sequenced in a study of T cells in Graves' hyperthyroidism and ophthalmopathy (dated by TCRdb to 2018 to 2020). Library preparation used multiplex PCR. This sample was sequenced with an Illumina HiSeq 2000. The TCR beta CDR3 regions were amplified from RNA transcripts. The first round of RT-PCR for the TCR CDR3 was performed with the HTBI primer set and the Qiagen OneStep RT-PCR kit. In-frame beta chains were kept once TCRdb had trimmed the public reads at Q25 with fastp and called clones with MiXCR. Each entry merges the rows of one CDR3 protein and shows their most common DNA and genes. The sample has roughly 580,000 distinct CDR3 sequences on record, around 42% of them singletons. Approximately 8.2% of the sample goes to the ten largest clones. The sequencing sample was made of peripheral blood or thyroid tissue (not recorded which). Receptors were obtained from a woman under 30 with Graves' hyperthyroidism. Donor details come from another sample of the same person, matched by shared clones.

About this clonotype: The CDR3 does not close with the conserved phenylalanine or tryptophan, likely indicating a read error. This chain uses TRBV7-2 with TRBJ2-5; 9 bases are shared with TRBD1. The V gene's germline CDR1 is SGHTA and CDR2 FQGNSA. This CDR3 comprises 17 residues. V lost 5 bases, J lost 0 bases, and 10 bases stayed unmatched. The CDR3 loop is CASSPTGTGIHQETQYL. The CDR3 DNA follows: TGTGCCAGCAGCCCCACCGGGACAGGGATTCACCAAGAGACCCAGTACCTC.

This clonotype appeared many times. CDR3 in DNA: TGTGCCAGCAGTTTCCGCGTCCTCCCTAACTATGGCTACACCTTC. This codes for CASSFRVLPNYGYTF. The gene calls are TRBV12-3 or TRBV12-4 and TRBJ1-2, with D unclear. V lost 3 bases and J lost 0, with 11 bases in between. This CDR3 spans 15 amino acids.

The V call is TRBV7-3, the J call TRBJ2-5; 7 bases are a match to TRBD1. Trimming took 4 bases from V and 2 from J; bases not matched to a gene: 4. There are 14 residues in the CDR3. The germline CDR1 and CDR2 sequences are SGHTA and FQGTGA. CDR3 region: CASSWDSLQETQYF. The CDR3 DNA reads TGTGCCAGCAGCTGGGACAGTCTGCAAGAGACCCAGTACTTC.

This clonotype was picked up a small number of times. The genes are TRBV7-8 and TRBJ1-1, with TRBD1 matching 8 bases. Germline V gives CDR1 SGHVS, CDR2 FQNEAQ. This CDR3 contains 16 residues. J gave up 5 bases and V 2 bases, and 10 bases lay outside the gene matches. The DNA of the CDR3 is TGTGCCAGCAGCTTATCCAGGGGGCGACTTAGAACTGAAGCTTTCTTT. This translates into CASSLSRGRLRTEAFF.

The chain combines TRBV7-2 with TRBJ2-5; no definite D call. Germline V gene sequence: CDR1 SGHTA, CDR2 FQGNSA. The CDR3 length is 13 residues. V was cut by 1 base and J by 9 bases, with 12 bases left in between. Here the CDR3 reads CASSLDRNQPQYF. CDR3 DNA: TGTGCCAGCAGCTTAGATCGTAATCAGCCCCAGTACTTC. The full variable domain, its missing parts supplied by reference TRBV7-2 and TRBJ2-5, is GAGVSQSPSNKVTEKGKDVELRCDPISGHTALYWYRQSLGQGLEFLIYFQGNSAPDKSGLPSDRFSAERTGGSVSTLTIQRTQQEDSAVYLCASSLDRNQPQYFGPGTRLLVL.

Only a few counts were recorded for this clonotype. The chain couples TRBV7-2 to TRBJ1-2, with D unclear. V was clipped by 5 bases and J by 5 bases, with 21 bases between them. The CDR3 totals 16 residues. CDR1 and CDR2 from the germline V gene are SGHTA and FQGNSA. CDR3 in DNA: TGTGCCAGCAGCCCCCCGTGGGCGTCGGTTGATTATGGCTACACCTTC. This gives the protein CASSPPWASVDYGYTF.

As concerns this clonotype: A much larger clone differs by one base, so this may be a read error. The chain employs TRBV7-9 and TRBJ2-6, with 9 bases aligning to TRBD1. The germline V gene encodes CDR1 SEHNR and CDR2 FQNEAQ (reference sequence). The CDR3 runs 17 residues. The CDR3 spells CASSKGQGYSGANVLAF. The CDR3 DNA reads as TGTGCCAGCAGCAAGGGACAGGGCTACTCTGGGGCCAACGTCCTGGCTTTC.

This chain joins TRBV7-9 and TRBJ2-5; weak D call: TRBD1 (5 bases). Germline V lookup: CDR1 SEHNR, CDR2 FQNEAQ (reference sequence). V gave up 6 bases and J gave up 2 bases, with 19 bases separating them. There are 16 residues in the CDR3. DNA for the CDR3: TGTGCCAGCAGTGACGAAAGGGCAGGGAAACAAGAGACCCAGTACTTC. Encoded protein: CASSDERAGKQETQYF.

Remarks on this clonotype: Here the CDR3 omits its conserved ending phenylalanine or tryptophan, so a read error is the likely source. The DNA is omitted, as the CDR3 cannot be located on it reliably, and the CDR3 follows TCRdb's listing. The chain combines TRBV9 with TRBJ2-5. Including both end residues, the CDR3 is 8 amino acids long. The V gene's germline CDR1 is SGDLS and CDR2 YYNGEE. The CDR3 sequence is CASSVRSA.

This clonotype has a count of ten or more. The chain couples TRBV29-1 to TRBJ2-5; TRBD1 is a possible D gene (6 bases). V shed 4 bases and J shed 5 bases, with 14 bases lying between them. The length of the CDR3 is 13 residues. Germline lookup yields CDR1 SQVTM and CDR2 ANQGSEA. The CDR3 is CSVVAGAWETQYF. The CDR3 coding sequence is TGCAGCGTTGTTGCAGGGGCGTGGGAGACCCAGTACTTC.

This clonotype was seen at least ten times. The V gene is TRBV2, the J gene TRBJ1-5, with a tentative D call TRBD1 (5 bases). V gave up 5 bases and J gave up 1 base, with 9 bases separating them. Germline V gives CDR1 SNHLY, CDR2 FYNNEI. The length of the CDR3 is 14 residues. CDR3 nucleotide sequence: TGTGCCAGCAGTTTCGAGGGGAGCAATCAGCCCCAGCATTTT. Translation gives CASSFEGSNQPQHF.

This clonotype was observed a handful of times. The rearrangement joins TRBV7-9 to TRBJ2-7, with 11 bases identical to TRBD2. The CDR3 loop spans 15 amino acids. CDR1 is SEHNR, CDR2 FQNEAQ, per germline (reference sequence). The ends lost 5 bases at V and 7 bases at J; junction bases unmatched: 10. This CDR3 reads CASSQTTSGMIEQYF. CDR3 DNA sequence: TGTGCCAGCAGCCAGACGACTAGCGGGATGATAGAGCAGTACTTC.

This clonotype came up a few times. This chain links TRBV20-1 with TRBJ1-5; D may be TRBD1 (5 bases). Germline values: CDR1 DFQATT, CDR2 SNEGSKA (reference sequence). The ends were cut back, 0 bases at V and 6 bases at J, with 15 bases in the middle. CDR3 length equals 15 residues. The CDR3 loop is CSARDKGGAGQPQHF. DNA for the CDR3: TGCAGTGCTAGAGATAAGGGAGGGGCGGGTCAGCCCCAGCATTTT.

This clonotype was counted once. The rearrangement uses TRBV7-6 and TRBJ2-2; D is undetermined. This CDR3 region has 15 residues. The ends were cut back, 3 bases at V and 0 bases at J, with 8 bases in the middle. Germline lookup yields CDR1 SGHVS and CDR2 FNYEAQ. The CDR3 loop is CASSLNGANTGELFF. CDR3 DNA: TGTGCCAGCAGCTTGAACGGCGCGAACACCGGGGAGCTGTTTTTT. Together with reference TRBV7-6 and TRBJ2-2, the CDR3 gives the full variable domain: GAGVSQSPRYKVTKRGQDVALRCDPISGHVSLYWYRQALGQGPEFLTYFNYEAQQDKSGLPNDRFSAERPEGSISTLTIQRTEQRDSAMYRCASSLNGANTGELFFGEGSRLTVL.

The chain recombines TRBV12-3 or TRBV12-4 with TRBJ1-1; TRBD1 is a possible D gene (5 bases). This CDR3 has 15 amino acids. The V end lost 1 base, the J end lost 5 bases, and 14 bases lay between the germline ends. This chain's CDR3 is CASSLEAPEGTEAFF. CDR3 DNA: TGTGCCAGCAGTTTAGAGGCGCCTGAGGGGACTGAAGCTTTCTTT.

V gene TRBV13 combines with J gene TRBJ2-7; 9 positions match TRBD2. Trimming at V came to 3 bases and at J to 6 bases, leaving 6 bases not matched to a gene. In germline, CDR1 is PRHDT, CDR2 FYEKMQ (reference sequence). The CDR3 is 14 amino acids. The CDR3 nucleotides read TGTGCCAGCAGCTTGCGACTAGCGGTCCGCGAGCAGTACTTC. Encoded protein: CASSLRLAVREQYF.

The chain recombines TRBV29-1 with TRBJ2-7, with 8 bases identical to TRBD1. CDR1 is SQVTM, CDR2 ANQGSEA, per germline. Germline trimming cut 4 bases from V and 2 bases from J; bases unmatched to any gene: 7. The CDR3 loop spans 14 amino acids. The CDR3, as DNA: TGCAGCGTTGTATGGGTGACAGGGGCCTACGAGCAGTACTTC. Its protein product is CSVVWVTGAYEQYF.

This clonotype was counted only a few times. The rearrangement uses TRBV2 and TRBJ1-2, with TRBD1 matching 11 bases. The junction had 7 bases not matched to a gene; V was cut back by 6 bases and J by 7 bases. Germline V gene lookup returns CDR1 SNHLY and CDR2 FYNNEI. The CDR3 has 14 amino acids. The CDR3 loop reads CASSSGQGAIGYTF. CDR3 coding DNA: TGTGCCAGCAGCTCTGGACAGGGGGCGATTGGCTACACCTTC.

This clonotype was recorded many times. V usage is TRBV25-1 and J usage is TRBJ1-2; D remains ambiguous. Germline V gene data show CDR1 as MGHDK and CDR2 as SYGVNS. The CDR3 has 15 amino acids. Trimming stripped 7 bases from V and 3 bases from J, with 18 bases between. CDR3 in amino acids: CASNPRLSADYGYTF. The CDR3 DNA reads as TGTGCCAGCAACCCCCGACTCTCGGCGGACTATGGCTACACCTTC.

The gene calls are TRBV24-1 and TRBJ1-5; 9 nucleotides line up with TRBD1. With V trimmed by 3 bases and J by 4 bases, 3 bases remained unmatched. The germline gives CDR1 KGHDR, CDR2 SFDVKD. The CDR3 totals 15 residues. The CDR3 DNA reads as TGTGCCACCAGTGATACCGGACAGGGGAATCAGCCCCAGCATTTT. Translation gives CATSDTGQGNQPQHF.

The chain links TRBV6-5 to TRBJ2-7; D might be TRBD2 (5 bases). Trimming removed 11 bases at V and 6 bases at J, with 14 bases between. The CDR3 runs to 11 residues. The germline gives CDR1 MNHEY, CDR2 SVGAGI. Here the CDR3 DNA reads TGTGCCGCCCGGGGAGCTGCCGAGCAGTACTTC. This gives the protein CAARGAAEQYF.

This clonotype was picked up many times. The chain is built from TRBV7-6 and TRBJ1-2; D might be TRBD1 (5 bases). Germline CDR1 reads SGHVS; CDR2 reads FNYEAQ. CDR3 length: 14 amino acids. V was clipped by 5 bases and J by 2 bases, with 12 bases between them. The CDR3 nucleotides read TGTGCCAGCAGCGAGGGGAACAGCAACTATGGCTACACCTTC. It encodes CASSEGNSNYGYTF. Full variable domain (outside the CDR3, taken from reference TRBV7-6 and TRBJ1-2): GAGVSQSPRYKVTKRGQDVALRCDPISGHVSLYWYRQALGQGPEFLTYFNYEAQQDKSGLPNDRFSAERPEGSISTLTIQRTEQRDSAMYRCASSEGNSNYGYTFGSGTRLTVV.

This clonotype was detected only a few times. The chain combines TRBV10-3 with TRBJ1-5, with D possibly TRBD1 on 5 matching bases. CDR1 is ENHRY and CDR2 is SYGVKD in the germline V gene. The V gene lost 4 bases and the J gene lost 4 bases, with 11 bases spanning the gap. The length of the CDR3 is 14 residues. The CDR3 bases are TGTGCCATCAGTGGGGGGTGGGAAAATCAGCCCCAGCATTTT. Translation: CAISGGWENQPQHF.

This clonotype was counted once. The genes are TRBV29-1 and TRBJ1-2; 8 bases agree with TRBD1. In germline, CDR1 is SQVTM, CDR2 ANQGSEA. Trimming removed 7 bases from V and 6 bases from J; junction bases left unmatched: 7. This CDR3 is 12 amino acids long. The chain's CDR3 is CSAADRANGYTF. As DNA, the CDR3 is TGCAGCGCCGCGGACAGGGCGAATGGCTACACCTTC.

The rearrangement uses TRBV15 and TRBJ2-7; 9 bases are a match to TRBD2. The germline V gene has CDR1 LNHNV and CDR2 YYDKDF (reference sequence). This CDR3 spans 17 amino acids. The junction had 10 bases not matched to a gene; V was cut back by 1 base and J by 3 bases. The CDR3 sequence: CATSRGFSGRGRYEQYF. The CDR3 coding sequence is TGTGCCACCAGCAGAGGTTTTAGCGGGAGAGGGCGCTACGAGCAGTACTTC.